Given below is one T cell receptor (beta chain) in context. Its cognate antigen is unknown. The data derive from a study of T cell repertoires in cytomegalovirus infection. In TCRdb, the reads were re-called with MiXCR into one record per CDR3 protein. This sample has approximately 910,000 distinct CDR3 sequences; roughly 30% occur once, and the top ten carry about an eighth. V shed 4 bases, J shed 8 bases, and the junction held 4 bases outside the gene matches. CDR3 length equals 14 residues. The germline V gene has CDR1 SGHRS and CDR2 YFSETQ. This TCR was sampled from a human donor in good health (CMV status not recorded). Some clones in this sample may be carry-over from other donors' samples. The specimen comprised cultured CD8+ T cells from PBMCs, sampled from culture after CMV antigen stimulation. V and J are TRBV5-1 and TRBJ2-1; 12 bases fit TRBD2. The CDR3 sequence: CASSIWTSGDEQFF. CDR3 DNA: TGCGCCAGCAGCATATGGACTAGCGGGGATGAGCAGTTCTTC.